The sequence of this T cell receptor beta chain was determined in a study of response to subunit inactivated influenza vaccine. Germline loops: CDR1 SNHLY, CDR2 FYNNEI. CDR3 length: 15 residues. TCRdb reprocessed the RT-PCR reads via MiXCR and lists one record per CDR3 protein. The sample lists 530,000 or so distinct CDR3 sequences, 12% seen once, with roughly 10% in the top ten. This clonotype turned up a few times. Its ends do not fully match the called genes, so a read error is possible. The chain has TRBV2 and TRBJ2-7, with 7 bases that match TRBD1. Specimen: PBMCs from blood, collected on the day of vaccination. This TCR derives from a man in his fifties or sixties who received an inactivated influenza vaccine. CDR3 coding DNA: TGTGCCAGCAGGGAAGGGACAGCCAGCTCCTACGAGCAGTACTTC. It is translated as CASREGTASSYEQYF.